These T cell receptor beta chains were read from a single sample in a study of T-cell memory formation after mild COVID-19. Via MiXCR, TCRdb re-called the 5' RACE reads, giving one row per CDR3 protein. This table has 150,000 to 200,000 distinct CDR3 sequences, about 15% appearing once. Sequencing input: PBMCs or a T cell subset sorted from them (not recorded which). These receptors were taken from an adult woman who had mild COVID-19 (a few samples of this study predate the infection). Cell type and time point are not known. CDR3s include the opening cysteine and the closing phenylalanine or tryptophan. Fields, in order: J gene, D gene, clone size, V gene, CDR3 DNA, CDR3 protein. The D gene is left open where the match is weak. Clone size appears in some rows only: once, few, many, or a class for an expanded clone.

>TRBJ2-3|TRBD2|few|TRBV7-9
TGTGCCAGCAGCTTAGTACTAGCGAGAATCACAGATACGCAGTATTTT
CASSLVLARITDTQYF
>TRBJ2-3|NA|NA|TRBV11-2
TGTGCCAGCAGCCCGGCCGGACTCAGTATTTTTAGCACAGATACGCAGTATTTT
CASSPAGLSIFSTDTQYF
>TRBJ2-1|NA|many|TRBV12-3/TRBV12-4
TGTGCCAGCACCCACCGGGGAAGCCACAATGAGCAGTTCTTC
CASTHRGSHNEQFF
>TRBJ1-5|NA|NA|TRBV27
TGTGCCAGCAGTTTACAGGTTTTCGATCAGCCCCAGCATTTT
CASSLQVFDQPQHF
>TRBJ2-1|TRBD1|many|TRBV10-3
TGTGCCACGATAGACAGGGTAGGATCCTACAATGAGCAGTTCTTC
CATIDRVGSYNEQFF
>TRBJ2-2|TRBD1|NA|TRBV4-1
TGCGCCAGCAGCCATCTCCCGGACAGGGACACCGGGGAGCTGTTTTTT
CASSHLPDRDTGELFF
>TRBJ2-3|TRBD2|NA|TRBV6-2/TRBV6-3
TGTGCCAGCAGAAAGATGGGACTAGCGGGAGCAGATACGCAGTATTTT
CASRKMGLAGADTQYF
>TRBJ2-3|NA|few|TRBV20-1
TGCAGTGCTAGACCTAGCGGCACAGATACGCAGTATTTT
CSARPSGTDTQYF
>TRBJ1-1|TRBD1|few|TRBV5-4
TGTGCCAGCAGCTTGCCCACTGGGACAGGGCAGTTGGAGGTGCTCCCCACCACTGAAGCTTTCTTT
CASSLPTGTGQLEVLPTTEAFF
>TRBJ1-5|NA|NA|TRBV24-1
TGTGCCACCAGTGGGCAGGAGATTGATCAGCCCCAGCATTTT
CATSGQEIDQPQHF
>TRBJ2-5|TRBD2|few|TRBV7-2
TGTGCCAGCAGCGATGGCCGACTAGCGGGATTCCAAGAGACCCAGTACTTC
CASSDGRLAGFQETQYF
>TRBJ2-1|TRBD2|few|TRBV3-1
TGTGCCAGCAGCCAAGAGGGACTAGCGGCCTACAATGAGCAGTTCTTC
CASSQEGLAAYNEQFF
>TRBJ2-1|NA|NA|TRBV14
TGTGCCAGCAGCCAAGGAATGGGAAATGAGCAGTTCTTC
CASSQGMGNEQFF
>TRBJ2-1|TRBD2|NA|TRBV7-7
TGTGCCAGCAGCTTAGGGCGCGGGGGACACAATGAGCAGTTCTTC
CASSLGRGGHNEQFF
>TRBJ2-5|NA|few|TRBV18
TGTGCCAGCTCACCGACCGGGTTAGAGGAGACCCAGTACTTC
CASSPTGLEETQYF
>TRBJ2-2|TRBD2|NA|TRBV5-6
TGTGCCAGCAGCTTGTGGCCTAGCGGCCGCGGGGAGCTGTTTTTT
CASSLWPSGRGELFF
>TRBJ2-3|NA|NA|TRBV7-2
TGTGCCAGCAGCTTCTCTAAATCGGATACGCAGTATTTT
CASSFSKSDTQYF
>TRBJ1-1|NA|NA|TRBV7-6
TGTGCCAGCAGTTCCGGGGGCCACGAAGCTTTCTTT
CASSSGGHEAFF
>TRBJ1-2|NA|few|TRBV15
TGTGCCACCAGCAGAGATCAAGGGGACAACTATTATGGCTACACCTTC
CATSRDQGDNYYGYTF
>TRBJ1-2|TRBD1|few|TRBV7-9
TGTGCCAGCAGCGCGGACAGGGGTTATGGCTACACCTTC
CASSADRGYGYTF
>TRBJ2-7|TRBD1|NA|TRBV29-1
TGCAGCGCCCTCGGGACAGGCTCCTACGAGCAGTACTTC
CSALGTGSYEQYF
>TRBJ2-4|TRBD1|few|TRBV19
TGTGCCAGTAGGGACAGGGGGCCAGCCAAAAACATTCAGTACTTC
CASRDRGPAKNIQYF
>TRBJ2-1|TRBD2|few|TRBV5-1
TGCGCCAGCAGCCCGGGACTAGCGGGGGGGCCTTTCTACAATGAGCAGTTCTTC
CASSPGLAGGPFYNEQFF
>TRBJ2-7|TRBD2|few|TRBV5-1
TGCGCCAGCAGCCTGATAGCGGGCGAGGCCTACGAGCAGTACTTC
CASSLIAGEAYEQYF
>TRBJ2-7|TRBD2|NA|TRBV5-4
TGTGACAGCAGCTTGCCACCAGCGGGAGCGGGCGAGCAGTACTTC
CDSSLPPAGAGEQYF
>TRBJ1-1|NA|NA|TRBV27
TGTGCCAGCAGTTTATCTGGGGCTGGATCCAACACTGAAGCTTTCTTT
CASSLSGAGSNTEAFF
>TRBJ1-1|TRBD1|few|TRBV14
TGTGCCAGCAGCCAGCCCGGGACAGTTGAAGCTTTCTTT
CASSQPGTVEAFF
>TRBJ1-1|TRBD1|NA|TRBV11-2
TGTGCCAGCAGCTTATACCGACAGGGGATCAACACTGAAGCTTTCTTT
CASSLYRQGINTEAFF
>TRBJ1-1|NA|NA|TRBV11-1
TGTGCCAGCAGCTTAGCGGCCCCCAAGACTGAAGCTTTCTTT
CASSLAAPKTEAFF
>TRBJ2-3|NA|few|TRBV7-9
TGTGCCAGCAGCCTCCCAGATACGCAGTATTTT
CASSLPDTQYF
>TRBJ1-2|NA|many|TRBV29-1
TGCAGCGTTGAAGGGGGGCTTAGTTATGGCTACACCTTC
CSVEGGLSYGYTF
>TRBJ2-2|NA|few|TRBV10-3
TGTGCCATCAGTGAGGGCCATGCGAACACCGGGGAGCTGTTTTTT
CAISEGHANTGELFF
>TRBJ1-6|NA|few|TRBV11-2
TGTGCCAGCAGTCTAGCAGGGGCTCGATCACCCCTCCACTTT
CASSLAGARSPLHF
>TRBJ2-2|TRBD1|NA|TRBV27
TGTGCCAGCAGCTACCTGCAGGGGGCCGGCGCCGGGGAGCTGTTTTTT
CASSYLQGAGAGELFF
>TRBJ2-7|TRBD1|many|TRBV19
TGTGCCACCACACCACAGGGGCGGACCTACGAGCAGTACTTC
CATTPQGRTYEQYF
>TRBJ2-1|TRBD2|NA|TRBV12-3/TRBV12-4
TGTGCCAGCAGTTTTATAACGGGAGGGCCACGAGAGCAGTTCTTC
CASSFITGGPREQFF
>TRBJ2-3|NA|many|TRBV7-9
TGTGCCAGCAGCTTCCTGGGAACAGATACGCAGTATTTT
CASSFLGTDTQYF
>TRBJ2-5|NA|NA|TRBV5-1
TGCGCCAGCAAACCAGGACTGGAAGAGACCCAGTACTTC
CASKPGLEETQYF
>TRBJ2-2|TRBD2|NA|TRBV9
TGTGCCAGCAGCGTAACGGGGGGGAACACCGGGGAGCTGTTTTTT
CASSVTGGNTGELFF
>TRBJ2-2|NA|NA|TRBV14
TGTGCCAGCAGCCAAGATACCATGCCCCGGGGAAGGAACACCGGGGAGCTGTTTTTT
CASSQDTMPRGRNTGELFF
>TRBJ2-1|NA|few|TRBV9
TGTGCCAGCAGCGTAGCATCACAGAAGGGGCAGTTCTTC
CASSVASQKGQFF
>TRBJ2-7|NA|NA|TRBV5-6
TGTGCCAGCAGCTTCGGACAGATGGGATACGAGCAGTACTTC
CASSFGQMGYEQYF
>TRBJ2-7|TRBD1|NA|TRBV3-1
TGTGCCAGCAGCCAAGAAACCGGGACAGGAGGGTCGCAGTACTTC
CASSQETGTGGSQYF
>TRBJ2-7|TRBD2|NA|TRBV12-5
TGTGCTAGTGTCCGGGAGGAAACCTACGAGCAGTACTTC
CASVREETYEQYF
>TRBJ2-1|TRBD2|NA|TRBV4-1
TGCGCCAGCAGCCAAGAGGTCCTAGCGGGAGGGCCCCGCTCCTACAATGAGCAGTTCTTC
CASSQEVLAGGPRSYNEQFF
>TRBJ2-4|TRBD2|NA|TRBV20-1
TGCAGTGCTAGAGTCGGGACTAGCGGGAGTCGGGCCAAAAACATTCAGTACTTC
CSARVGTSGSRAKNIQYF
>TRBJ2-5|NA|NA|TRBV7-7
TGTGTCACACGGTTCGGAGAGACCCAGTACTTC
CVTRFGETQYF
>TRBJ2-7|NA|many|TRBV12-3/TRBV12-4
TGTGCCAGCCTAAGCGGGTTTACGGACGAGCAGTACTTC
CASLSGFTDEQYF
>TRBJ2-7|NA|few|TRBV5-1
TGCGCCAGCAGCTTGGCCCCAACAGGGATCGAGCAGTACTTC
CASSLAPTGIEQYF
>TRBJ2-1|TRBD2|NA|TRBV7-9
TGTGCCAGCATCCCTAGGGACTACGCCTACAATGAGCAGTTCTTC
CASIPRDYAYNEQFF
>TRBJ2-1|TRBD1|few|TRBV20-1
TGCAGTGCTAGAGACCCGACAGGGATCAATGAGCAGTTCTTC
CSARDPTGINEQFF
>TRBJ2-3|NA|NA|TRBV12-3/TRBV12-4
TGTGCCAGCAGTTTTACTAAAAGCACAGATACGCAGTATTTT
CASSFTKSTDTQYF